The clone carrying this T cell receptor (beta chain) was recorded only once. These data originate in a study of control samples from healthy donors and cancer patients. CDR3 length: 18 amino acids. Germline V gene data show CDR1 as MNHEY and CDR2 as SMNVEV (reference sequence). V was clipped by 6 bases and J by 2 bases; unmatched bases: 12. Sequencing used immunoSEQ multiplex PCR; TCRdb keeps in-frame clones, though not all of them. Of some 51,000 clones in the sample, 90% to 97% were seen once. The rearrangement uses TRBV27 and TRBJ2-2; 10 bases line up with TRBD2. This TCR was sampled from a woman aged 18-35 years in good health. Sample: blood. CDR3 protein: CASSLPGASGGNTGELFF. CDR3 nucleotide sequence: TGTGCCAGCAGCCTCCCCGGGGCTAGCGGGGGAAACACCGGGGAGCTGTTTTTT.